The text below deals with one TCR beta chain. Its antigen is still unknown. The data were obtained in a study of CD8+ T cells in alopecia areata. General study findings and limits: In patients, TCRs were shared less clearly than in mice, and HLA may possibly be involved. Compared with normal scalp, lesional scalp had higher clonality and more expanded CD8+ clones. The study also sequences resident alphabeta T cells of normal skin in scalp samples.

Extraction of RNA preceded its reverse transcription into cDNA, which served as the sequencing template. Clones were sequenced by immunoSEQ multiplex PCR, and TCRdb holds only the in-frame ones, with some missing. The sample carries more than 100,000 clones, 55% recorded once. Germline CDR1 SGHVS, CDR2 FQNEAQ. The ends were cut back, 1 base at V and 1 base at J, with 14 bases in the middle. The CDR3 is 16 residues long. Cell sorting was applied to PBMCs, and CD4+ and CD8+ T cells were collected. J is TRBJ2-7 and V is TRBV7-8, with D perhaps TRBD1 (6 bases). This clonotype was obtained from a human donor in good health. The source material was CD4+ T cells sorted from blood. This CDR3 is CASSLGQGIRSYEQYF. CDR3 nucleotide sequence: TGTGCCAGCAGCTTAGGGCAGGGGATAAGGTCCTACGAGCAGTACTTC.